This T cell receptor (beta chain) stems from a study of beta chain features in type 1 diabetes. The authors reverse transcribed all of the isolated RNA, so sequencing captured expressed TCRB transcripts. Naive, central memory and regulatory T cell samples averaged around 3.3 million reads. Data came from immunoSEQ multiplex PCR; TCRdb stores just in-frame clones and leaves some out. The sample shows 130,000 or so clones, approximately 9% of them seen only once. By way of CD45RO/CCR7/CD25/CD127/CD95/CD27, the CD4+ regulatory, stem cell-like memory, central memory and naive cells were sorted. Germline loops: CDR1 SGHDN, CDR2 FVKESK. This CDR3 spans 15 amino acids. With 4 bases removed from V and 1 base from J, the gap between germline ends came to 13 bases. In the case of this clone: Antigen unknown.

Study-wide results and limits: TCRB CDR3 length was moderately but significantly reduced in all four CD4+ subsets of Type 1 diabetes patients.

The sequence was collected from a man aged 25 to 40 with type 1 diabetes. Source material: central memory CD4+ T cells from blood. V is TRBV14 and J is TRBJ2-5; D is unclear. CDR3 nucleotides: TGTGCCAGCAGCCCGCGGCAGAAACGCCAAGAGACCCAGTACTTC. Its translation is CASSPRQKRQETQYF. Combining the CDR3 with reference TRBV14 and TRBJ2-5 gives the whole variable domain EAGVTQFPSHSVIEKGQTVTLRCDPISGHDNLYWYRRVMGKEIKFLLHFVKESKQDESGMPNNRFLAERTGGTYSTLKVQPAELEDSGVYFCASSPRQKRQETQYFGPGTRLLVL.